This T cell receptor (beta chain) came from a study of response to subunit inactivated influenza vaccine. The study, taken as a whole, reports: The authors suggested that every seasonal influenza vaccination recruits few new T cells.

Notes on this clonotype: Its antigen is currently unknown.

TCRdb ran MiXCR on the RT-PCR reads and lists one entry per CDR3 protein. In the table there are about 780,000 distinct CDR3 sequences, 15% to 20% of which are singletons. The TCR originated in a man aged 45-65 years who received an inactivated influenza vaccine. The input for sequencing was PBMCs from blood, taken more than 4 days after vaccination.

CDR3 in amino acids: CASSSTGPNTGELFF. The CDR3 nucleotides read TGTGCCAGCAGCTCGACAGGCCCAAACACCGGGGAGCTGTTTTTT. The chain is built from TRBV7-9 and TRBJ2-2; D might be TRBD1 (6 bases). Trimming stripped 4 bases from V and 2 bases from J, with 11 bases between. Germline CDR1 and CDR2: SEHNR and FQNEAQ (reference sequence). This CDR3 is 15 amino acids long. Full variable domain (rest looked up from reference TRBV7-9 and TRBJ2-2): DTGVSQNPRHKITKRGQNVTFRCDPISEHNRLYWYRQTLGQGPEFLTYFQNEAQLEKSRLLSDRFSAERPKGSFSTLEIQRTEQGDSAMYLCASSSTGPNTGELFFGEGSRLTVL.